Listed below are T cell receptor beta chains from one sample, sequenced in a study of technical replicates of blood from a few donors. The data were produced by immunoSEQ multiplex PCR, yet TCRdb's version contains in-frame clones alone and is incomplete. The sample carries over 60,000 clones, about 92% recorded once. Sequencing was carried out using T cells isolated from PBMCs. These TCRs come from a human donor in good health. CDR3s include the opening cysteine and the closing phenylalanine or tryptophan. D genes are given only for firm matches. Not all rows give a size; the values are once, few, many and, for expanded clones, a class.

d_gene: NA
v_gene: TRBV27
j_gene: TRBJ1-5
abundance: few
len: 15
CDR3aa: CASSSQGGVGQPQHF
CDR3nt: TGTGCCAGCAGTTCACAGGGCGGTGTAGGACAGCCCCAGCATTTT

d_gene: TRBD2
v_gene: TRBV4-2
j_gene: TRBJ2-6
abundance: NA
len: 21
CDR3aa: CASSQDATSGGPGAGANVLTF
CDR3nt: TGTGCCAGCAGCCAAGATGCGACTAGCGGGGGCCCGGGCGCCGGGGCCAACGTCCTGACTTTC

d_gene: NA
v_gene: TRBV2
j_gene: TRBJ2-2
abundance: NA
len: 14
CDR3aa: CASSVGQRTGELFF
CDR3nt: TGTGCCAGCAGTGTAGGACAGCGCACCGGGGAGCTGTTTTTT

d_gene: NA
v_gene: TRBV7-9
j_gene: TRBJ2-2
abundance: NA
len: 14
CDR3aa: CASSLDPDIGELFF
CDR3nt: TGTGCCAGCAGCTTAGATCCGGACATCGGGGAGCTGTTTTTT

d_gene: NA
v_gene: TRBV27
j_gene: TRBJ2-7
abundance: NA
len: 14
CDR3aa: CASSPRGPTGEQYF
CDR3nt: TGTGCCAGCAGTCCGCGGGGCCCCACGGGGGAGCAGTACTTC

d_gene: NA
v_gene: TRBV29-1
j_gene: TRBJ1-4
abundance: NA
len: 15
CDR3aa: CSVKYSGGGNEKLFF
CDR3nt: TGCAGCGTAAAGTATTCGGGGGGGGGTAATGAAAAACTGTTTTTT

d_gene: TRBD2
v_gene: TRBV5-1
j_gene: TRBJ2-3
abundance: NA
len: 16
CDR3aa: CASSFGLAGITDTQYF
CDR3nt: TGCGCCAGCAGCTTTGGGCTAGCGGGGATCACAGATACGCAGTATTTT

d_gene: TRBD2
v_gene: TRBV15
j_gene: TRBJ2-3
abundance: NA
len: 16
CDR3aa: CATSRDKGLARDTQYF
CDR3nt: TGTGCCACCAGCCGAGATAAGGGACTAGCGAGAGATACGCAGTATTTT

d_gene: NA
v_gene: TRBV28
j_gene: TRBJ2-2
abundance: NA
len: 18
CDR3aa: CASSLIYTGSAISGELFF
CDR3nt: TGTGCCAGCAGTTTGATTTATACGGGGTCGGCGATATCCGGGGAGCTGTTTTTT

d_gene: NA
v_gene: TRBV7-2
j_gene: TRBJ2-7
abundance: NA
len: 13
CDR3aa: CASGQGGTYEQYF
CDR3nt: TGTGCCAGCGGCCAGGGGGGAACCTACGAGCAGTACTTC

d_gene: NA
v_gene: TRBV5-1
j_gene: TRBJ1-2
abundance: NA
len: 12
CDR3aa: CASSFNSYGYTF
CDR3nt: TGCGCCAGCAGCTTCAACAGCTATGGCTACACCTTC

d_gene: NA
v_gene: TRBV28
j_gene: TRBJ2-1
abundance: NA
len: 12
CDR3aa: CASSPLSNEQFF
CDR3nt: TGTGCCAGCAGTCCCTTGTCTAATGAGCAGTTCTTC

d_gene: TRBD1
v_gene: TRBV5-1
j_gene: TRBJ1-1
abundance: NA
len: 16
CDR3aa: CASSLLRQGLNTEAFF
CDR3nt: TGCGCCAGCAGCTTACTCCGACAGGGGCTGAACACTGAAGCTTTCTTT

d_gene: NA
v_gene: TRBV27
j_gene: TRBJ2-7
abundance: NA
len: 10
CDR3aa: CASGGSEQYF
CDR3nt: TGTGCCAGCGGGGGCTCCGAGCAGTACTTC

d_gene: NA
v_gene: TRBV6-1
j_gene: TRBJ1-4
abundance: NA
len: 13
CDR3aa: CASSELDAEKLFF
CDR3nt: TGTGCCAGCAGTGAACTCGATGCGGAAAAACTGTTTTTT